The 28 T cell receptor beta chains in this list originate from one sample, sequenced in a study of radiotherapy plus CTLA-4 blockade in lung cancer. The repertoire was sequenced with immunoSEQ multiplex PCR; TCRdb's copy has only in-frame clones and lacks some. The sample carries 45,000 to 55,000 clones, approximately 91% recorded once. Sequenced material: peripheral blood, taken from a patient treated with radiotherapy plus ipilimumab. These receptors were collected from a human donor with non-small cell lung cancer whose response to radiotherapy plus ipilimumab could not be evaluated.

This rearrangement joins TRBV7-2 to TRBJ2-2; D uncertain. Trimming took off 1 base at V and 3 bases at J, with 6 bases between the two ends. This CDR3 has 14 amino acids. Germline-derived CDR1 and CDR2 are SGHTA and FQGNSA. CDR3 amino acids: CASSLGAHTGELFF. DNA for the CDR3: TGTGCCAGCAGCTTAGGGGCCCACACCGGGGAGCTGTTTTTT.

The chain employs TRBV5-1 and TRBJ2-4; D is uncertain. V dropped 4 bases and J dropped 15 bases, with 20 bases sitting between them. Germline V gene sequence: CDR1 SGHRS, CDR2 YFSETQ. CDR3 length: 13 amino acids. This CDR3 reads CASSPGKYGRGYF. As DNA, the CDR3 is TGCGCCAGCAGCCCAGGTAAATACGGCCGTGGGTACTTC.

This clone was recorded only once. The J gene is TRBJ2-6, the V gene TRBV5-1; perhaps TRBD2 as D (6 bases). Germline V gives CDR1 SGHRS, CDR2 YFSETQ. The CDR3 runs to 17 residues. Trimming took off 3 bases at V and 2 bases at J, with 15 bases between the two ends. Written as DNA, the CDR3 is TGCGCCAGCAGCTCGGAGACTAGGGTTCCTGGGGCCAACGTCCTGACTTTC. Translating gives CASSSETRVPGANVLTF.

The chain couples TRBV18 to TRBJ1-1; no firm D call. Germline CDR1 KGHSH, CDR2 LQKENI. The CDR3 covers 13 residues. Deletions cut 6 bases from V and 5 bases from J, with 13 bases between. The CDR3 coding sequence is TGTGCCAGCTCTCGAGGTACGAGGACTGAAGCTTTCTTT. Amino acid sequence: CASSRGTRTEAFF.

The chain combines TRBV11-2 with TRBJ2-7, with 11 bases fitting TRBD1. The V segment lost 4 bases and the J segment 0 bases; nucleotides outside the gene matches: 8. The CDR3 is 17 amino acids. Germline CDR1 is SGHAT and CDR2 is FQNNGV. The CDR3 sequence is CASSSGQGVLNSYEQYF. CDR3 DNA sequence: TGTGCCAGCAGCTCGGGACAGGGGGTCCTAAACTCCTACGAGCAGTACTTC.

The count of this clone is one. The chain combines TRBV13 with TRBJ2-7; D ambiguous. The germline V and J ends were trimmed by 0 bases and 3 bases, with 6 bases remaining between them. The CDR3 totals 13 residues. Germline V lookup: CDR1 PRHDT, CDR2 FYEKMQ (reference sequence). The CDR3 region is CASSLGPSYEQYF. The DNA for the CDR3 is TGTGCCAGCAGCTTAGGGCCTAGCTACGAGCAGTACTTC.

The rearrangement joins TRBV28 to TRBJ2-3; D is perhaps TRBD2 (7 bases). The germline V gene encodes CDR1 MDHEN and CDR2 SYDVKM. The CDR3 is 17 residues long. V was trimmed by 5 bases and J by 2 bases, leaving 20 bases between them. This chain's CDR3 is CASSASGGGGNTDTQYF. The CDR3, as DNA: TGTGCCAGCAGTGCGAGTGGGGGCGGGGGAAACACAGATACGCAGTATTTT. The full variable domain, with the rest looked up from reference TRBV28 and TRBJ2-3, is DVKVTQSSRYLVKRTGEKVFLECVQDMDHENMFWYRQDPGLGLRLIYFSYDVKMKEKGDIPEGYSVSREKKERFSLILESASTNQTSMYLCASSASGGGGNTDTQYFGPGTRLTVL.

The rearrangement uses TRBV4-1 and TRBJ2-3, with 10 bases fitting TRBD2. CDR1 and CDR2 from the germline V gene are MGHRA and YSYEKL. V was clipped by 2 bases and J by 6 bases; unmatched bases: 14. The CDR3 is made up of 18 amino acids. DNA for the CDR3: TGCGCCAGCAGCCAAATGGGTCCACGAGCGGGGGGGCCCGATACGCAGTATTTT. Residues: CASSQMGPRAGGPDTQYF.

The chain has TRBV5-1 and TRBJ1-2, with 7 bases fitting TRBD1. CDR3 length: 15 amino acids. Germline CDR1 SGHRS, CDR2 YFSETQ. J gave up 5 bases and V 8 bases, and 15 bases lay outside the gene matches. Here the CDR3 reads CASSEHPGQRYGYTF. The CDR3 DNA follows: TGCGCCAGTTCCGAACATCCGGGACAGCGATATGGCTACACCTTC.

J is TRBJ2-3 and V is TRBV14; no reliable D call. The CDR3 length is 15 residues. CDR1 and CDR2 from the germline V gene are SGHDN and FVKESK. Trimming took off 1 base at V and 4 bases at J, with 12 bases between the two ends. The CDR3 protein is CASSQGLIRPDTQYF. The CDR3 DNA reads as TGTGCCAGCAGCCAAGGACTCATACGGCCAGATACGCAGTATTTT. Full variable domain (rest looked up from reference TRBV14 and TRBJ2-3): EAGVTQFPSHSVIEKGQTVTLRCDPISGHDNLYWYRRVMGKEIKFLLHFVKESKQDESGMPNNRFLAERTGGTYSTLKVQPAELEDSGVYFCASSQGLIRPDTQYFGPGTRLTVL.

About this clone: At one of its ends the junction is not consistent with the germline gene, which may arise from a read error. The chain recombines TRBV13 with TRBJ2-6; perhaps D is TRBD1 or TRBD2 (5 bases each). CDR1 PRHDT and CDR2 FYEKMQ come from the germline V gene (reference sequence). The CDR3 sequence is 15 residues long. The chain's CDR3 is CAGSLEGPGANVLTF. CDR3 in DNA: TGTGCCGGCAGCTTAGAGGGGCCTGGGGCCAACGTCCTGACTTTC.

The CDR3 coding sequence is TGCAGCGTTGGGGAGTCCTACGAGCAGTACTTC. This sequence encodes CSVGESYEQYF. This chain joins TRBV29-1 and TRBJ2-7; TRBD2 might be the D (5 bases). Trimming stripped 4 bases from V and 1 base from J, with 5 bases between. The CDR3 has 11 amino acids. Per germline, CDR1 SQVTM and CDR2 ANQGSEA.

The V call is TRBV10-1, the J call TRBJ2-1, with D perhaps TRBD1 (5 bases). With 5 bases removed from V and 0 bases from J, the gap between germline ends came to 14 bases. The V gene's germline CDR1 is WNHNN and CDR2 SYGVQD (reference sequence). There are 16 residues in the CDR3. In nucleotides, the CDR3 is TGCGCCAGCAGTCTCGGACACCTTAGCTCCTACAATGAGCAGTTCTTC. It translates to CASSLGHLSSYNEQFF.

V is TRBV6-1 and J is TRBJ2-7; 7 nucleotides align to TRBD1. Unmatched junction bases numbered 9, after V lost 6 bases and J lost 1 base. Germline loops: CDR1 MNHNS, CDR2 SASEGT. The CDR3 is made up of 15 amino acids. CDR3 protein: CASRKRGPRSYEQYF. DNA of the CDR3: TGTGCCAGCAGGAAAAGGGGGCCGAGGTCCTACGAGCAGTACTTC.

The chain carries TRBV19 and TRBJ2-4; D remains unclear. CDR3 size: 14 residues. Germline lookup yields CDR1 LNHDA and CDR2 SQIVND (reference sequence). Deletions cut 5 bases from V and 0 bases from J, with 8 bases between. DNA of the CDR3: TGTGCCAGTAGTGCGTCATTAGCCAAAAACATTCAGTACTTC. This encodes CASSASLAKNIQYF.

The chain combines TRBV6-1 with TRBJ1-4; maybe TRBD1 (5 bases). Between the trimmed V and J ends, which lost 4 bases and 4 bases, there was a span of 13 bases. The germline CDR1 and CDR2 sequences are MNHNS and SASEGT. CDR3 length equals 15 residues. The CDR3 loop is CASSGTGSGNEKLFF. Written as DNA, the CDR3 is TGTGCCAGCAGTGGAACAGGATCGGGTAATGAAAAACTGTTTTTT.

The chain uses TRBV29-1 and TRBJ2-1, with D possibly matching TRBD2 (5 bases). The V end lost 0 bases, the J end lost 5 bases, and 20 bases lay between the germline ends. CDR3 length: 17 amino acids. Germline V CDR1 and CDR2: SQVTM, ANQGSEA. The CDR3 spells CSVEDLRGETIDNEQFF. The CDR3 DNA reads TGCAGCGTTGAAGATCTTCGGGGTGAGACCATAGACAATGAGCAGTTCTTC.

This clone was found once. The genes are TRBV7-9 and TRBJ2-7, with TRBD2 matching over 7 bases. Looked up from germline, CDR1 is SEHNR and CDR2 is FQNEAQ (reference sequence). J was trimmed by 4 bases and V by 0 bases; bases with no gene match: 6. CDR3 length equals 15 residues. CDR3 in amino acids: CASSLAGSGPYEQYF. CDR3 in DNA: TGTGCCAGCAGCTTAGCGGGTAGCGGGCCATACGAGCAGTACTTC.

This CDR3 is CASSLTGADTQYF. In nucleotides, the CDR3 is TGTGCCAGCAGTTTAACGGGGGCAGATACGCAGTATTTT. The chain uses TRBV27 and TRBJ2-3, with D possibly being TRBD2 (6 bases). Trimming removed 2 bases from V and 4 bases from J, with 7 bases in between. Germline CDR1 and CDR2: MNHEY and SMNVEV (reference sequence). The CDR3 runs to 13 residues.

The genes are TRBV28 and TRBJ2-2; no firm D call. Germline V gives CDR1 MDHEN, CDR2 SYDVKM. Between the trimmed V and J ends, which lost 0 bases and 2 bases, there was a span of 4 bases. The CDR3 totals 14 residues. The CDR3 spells CASSLWTNTGELFF. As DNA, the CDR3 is TGTGCCAGCAGTTTATGGACTAACACCGGGGAGCTGTTTTTT.

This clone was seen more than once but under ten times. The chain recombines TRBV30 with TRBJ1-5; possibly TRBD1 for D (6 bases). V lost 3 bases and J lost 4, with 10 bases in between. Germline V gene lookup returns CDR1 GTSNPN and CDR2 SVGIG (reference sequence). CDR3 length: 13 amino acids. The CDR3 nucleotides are TGTGCCTGGAGCAGACAGGATAATCAGCCCCAGCATTTT. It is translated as CAWSRQDNQPQHF.

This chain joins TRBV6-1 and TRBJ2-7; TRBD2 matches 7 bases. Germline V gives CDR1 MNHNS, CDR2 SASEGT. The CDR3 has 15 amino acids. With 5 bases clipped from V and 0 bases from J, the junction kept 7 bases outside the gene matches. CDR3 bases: TGTGCCAGCAGTAGGGAGGGCCAGAGCTCCTACGAGCAGTACTTC. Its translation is CASSREGQSSYEQYF.

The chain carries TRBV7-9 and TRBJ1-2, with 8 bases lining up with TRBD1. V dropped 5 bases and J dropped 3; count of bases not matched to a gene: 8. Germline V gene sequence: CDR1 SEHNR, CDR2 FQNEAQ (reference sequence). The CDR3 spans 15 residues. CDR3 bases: TGTGCCAGCAGCACCGGACAGGGACGGTACTATGGCTACACCTTC. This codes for CASSTGQGRYYGYTF. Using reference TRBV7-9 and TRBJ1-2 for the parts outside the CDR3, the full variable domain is DTGVSQNPRHKITKRGQNVTFRCDPISEHNRLYWYRQTLGQGPEFLTYFQNEAQLEKSRLLSDRFSAERPKGSFSTLEIQRTEQGDSAMYLCASSTGQGRYYGYTFGSGTRLTVV.

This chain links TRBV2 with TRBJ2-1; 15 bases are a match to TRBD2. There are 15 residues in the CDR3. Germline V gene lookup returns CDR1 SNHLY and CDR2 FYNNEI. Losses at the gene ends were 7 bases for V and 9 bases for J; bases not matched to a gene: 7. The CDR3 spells CASIPGLAGGTEQFF. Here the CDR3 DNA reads TGTGCCAGCATCCCTGGACTAGCGGGAGGGACTGAGCAGTTCTTC.

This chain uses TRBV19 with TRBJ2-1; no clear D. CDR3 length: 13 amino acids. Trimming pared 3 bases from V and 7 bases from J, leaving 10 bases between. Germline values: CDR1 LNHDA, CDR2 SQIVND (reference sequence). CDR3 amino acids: CASSIIMRNEQFF. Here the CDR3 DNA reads TGTGCCAGTAGTATTATTATGCGGAATGAGCAGTTCTTC.

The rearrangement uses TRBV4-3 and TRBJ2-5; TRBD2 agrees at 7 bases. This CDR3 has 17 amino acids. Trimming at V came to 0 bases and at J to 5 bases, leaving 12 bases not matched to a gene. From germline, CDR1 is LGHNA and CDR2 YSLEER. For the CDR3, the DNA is TGCGCCAGCAGCCAAGATCCCCCGGCTAGCGGTGGGGAGACCCAGTACTTC. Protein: CASSQDPPASGGETQYF.

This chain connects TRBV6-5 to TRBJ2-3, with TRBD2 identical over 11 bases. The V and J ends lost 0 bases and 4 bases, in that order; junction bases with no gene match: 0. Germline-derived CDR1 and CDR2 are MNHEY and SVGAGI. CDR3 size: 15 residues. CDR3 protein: CASSYSGLAADTQYF. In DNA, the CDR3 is TGTGCCAGCAGTTACTCGGGACTAGCGGCAGATACGCAGTATTTT.

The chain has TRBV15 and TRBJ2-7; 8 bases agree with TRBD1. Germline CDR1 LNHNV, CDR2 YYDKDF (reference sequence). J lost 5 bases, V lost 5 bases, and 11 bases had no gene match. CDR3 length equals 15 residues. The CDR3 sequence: CATSPRRQGTNEQYF. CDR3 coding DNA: TGTGCCACCAGCCCCCGGCGACAGGGGACGAACGAGCAGTACTTC.